The clone carrying this T cell receptor beta chain showed up just once. Its antigen is undetermined. The assay was immunoSEQ multiplex PCR, and TCRdb's table has in-frame clones only and misses some. This sample has tens of thousands of clones; over 80% occur once, and the top ten carry 5.7%. The sample comes from a study of T cell responses to AZD1222 COVID-19 vaccine. The V gene end was trimmed by 3 bases and the J gene end by 6 bases; junction bases not matched to a gene: 5. Germline-derived CDR1 and CDR2 are MNHEY and SVGEGT. The CDR3 extends over 15 amino acids. Broader study findings: Repertoire sampling was restricted to post-peak T cell response timepoints.

Sequencing used peripheral blood, obtained on day 0 of AZD1222 vaccination. V gene TRBV6-2 or TRBV6-3 combines with J gene TRBJ2-1, with 10 nucleotides matching TRBD2. The clonotype originates from an adult in good health. The CDR3 is CASSYLAGGVNEQFF. The DNA of the CDR3 is TGTGCCAGCAGTTATTTAGCGGGGGGTGTCAATGAGCAGTTCTTC.